Each of the 29 T cell receptor beta chains below was sequenced from the same sample in a study of T cells in Graves' hyperthyroidism and ophthalmopathy. RNA transcripts were the template for amplifying TCR beta CDR3 regions. Initially, a first-round RT-PCR of the TCR CDR3 employed the HTBI primer set. TCRdb reanalysed the multiplex PCR reads using MiXCR and keeps one entry per CDR3 protein. The sample holds a few hundred thousand distinct CDR3 sequences, 20% to 30% seen once. The sample comprised blood. Receptors were obtained from a man over 45 with Graves' hyperthyroidism.

V usage is TRBV6-1 and J usage is TRBJ2-1, with 7 bases identical to TRBD1. With V trimmed by 11 bases and J by 5 bases, 6 bases remained unmatched. The CDR3 spans 12 residues. Germline CDR1 reads MNHNS; CDR2 reads SASEGT. The CDR3 bases are TGTGCCGACAGGGCCATGGACAATGAGCAGTTCTTC. It translates to CADRAMDNEQFF.

The chain links TRBV20-1 to TRBJ2-7, with TRBD2 as a possible D gene (6 bases). The CDR3 runs to 14 residues. Germline V gene lookup returns CDR1 DFQATT and CDR2 SNEGSKA (reference sequence). V was clipped by 7 bases and J by 6 bases, with 22 bases between them. The CDR3 bases are TGCAGTGTTCCGACTAGTCGGGGGTATTTCGAGCAGTACTTC. Translated, it gives CSVPTSRGYFEQYF.

For this clonotype: A much larger clone differs by one base, so this may be a read error. CDR3 DNA: TGCGGTGCTGGAGACAGGGGGCAGTACTTC. It yields the protein CGAGDRGQYF. V and J are TRBV20-1 and TRBJ2-7, with 8 bases that match TRBD1. CDR1 is DFQATT and CDR2 is SNEGSKA in the germline V gene (reference sequence). This CDR3 region has 10 residues.

Ten or more counts support this clonotype. The chain carries TRBV11-2 and TRBJ2-5; D is perhaps TRBD2 (7 bases). V was shortened by 6 bases and J by 2 bases, with 16 bases between the two germline ends. Per the germline V gene, CDR1 is SGHAT and CDR2 is FQNNGV. The CDR3 spans 15 residues. The CDR3 loop reads CASSTAGGPQETQYF. Written as DNA, the CDR3 is TGTGCCAGCAGTACAGCCGGGGGGCCGCAAGAGACCCAGTACTTC.

This clonotype was detected a few times. The chain combines TRBV30 with TRBJ2-2; 7 bases are shared with TRBD1. V shed 7 bases, J shed 1 base, and the junction held 6 bases outside the gene matches. In germline, CDR1 is GTSNPN, CDR2 SVGIG (reference sequence). The CDR3 covers 14 residues. The CDR3 DNA follows: TGTGCCTTGACCGGGACAGTGAACACCGGGGAGCTGTTTTTT. Protein sequence: CALTGTVNTGELFF.

This clonotype was recorded many times. V and J are TRBV11-3 and TRBJ2-1, with TRBD2 matching 9 bases. Germline values: CDR1 SGHNT, CDR2 YENEEA. V gave up 2 bases and J gave up 8 bases; unmatched junction bases: 7. The CDR3 totals 15 residues. This chain's CDR3 is CASSLIAGVVDEQFF. The CDR3 DNA follows: TGTGCCAGCAGCTTAATAGCGGGAGTAGTGGATGAGCAGTTCTTC.

This clonotype was observed at least ten times. The chain recombines TRBV6-1 with TRBJ1-1, with D tentatively TRBD1 (6 bases). Germline CDR1 MNHNS, CDR2 SASEGT. V lost 5 bases and J 5 bases, leaving 18 bases between the germline ends. The CDR3 is made up of 15 amino acids. The chain's CDR3 is CASSPSPGDWTEAFF. For the CDR3, the DNA is TGTGCCAGCAGTCCAAGTCCAGGGGATTGGACTGAAGCTTTCTTT.

The CDR3 reads CASSRDRLRNTGELFF. DNA for the CDR3: TGTGCCAGCAGCCGCGACAGGCTTAGAAACACCGGGGAGCTGTTTTTT. The J gene is TRBJ2-2, the V gene TRBV11-2; weak D call: TRBD1 (6 bases). This CDR3 spans 16 amino acids. Trimming took 5 bases from V and 2 from J, leaving 15 bases between them. Germline lookup yields CDR1 SGHAT and CDR2 FQNNGV. Full variable domain (outside the CDR3, taken from reference TRBV11-2 and TRBJ2-2): EAGVAQSPRYKIIEKRQSVAFWCNPISGHATLYWYQQILGQGPKLLIQFQNNGVVDDSQLPKDRFSAERLKGVDSTLKIQPAKLEDSAVYLCASSRDRLRNTGELFFGEGSRLTVL.

Regarding this clonotype: Germline and junction disagree at one end, which may indicate a read error. This chain uses TRBV11-2 with TRBJ2-7; D is possibly TRBD2 (6 bases). The CDR3 is made up of 14 amino acids. CDR1 and CDR2 from the germline V gene are SGHAT and FQNNGV. This CDR3 reads CASTEGRTSCEQYF. As DNA, the CDR3 is TGTGCCAGCACCGAGGGGAGGACCTCCTGCGAGCAGTACTTC.

As regards this clonotype: This may come from a read error, since a much larger clone is one base off. The chain employs TRBV12-3 or TRBV12-4 and TRBJ2-6, with D possibly being TRBD1 (5 bases). V shed 10 bases and J shed 2 bases, with 15 bases lying between them. This CDR3 is 15 amino acids long. CDR3 amino acids: CATAMQGAGANVLTF. Written as DNA, the CDR3 is TGTGCCACCGCCATGCAAGGGGCTGGGGCCAACGTCCTGACTTTC.

This clonotype has at least ten counts. The CDR3 spells CASISSQGANYGYTF. Here the CDR3 DNA reads TGTGCCAGCATTTCCAGTCAGGGGGCAAACTATGGCTACACCTTC. The chain employs TRBV2 and TRBJ1-2, with 8 bases fitting TRBD1. CDR3 length equals 15 residues. Germline V lookup: CDR1 SNHLY, CDR2 FYNNEI. V lost 7 bases and J lost 2; bases outside the gene matches: 9.

The V gene is TRBV11-1, the J gene TRBJ2-7, with TRBD1 matching over 7 bases. CDR1 is SGHAT and CDR2 is FQDESV in the germline V gene (reference sequence). The CDR3 is 13 amino acids. With 10 bases clipped from V and 5 bases from J, the junction kept 11 bases outside the gene matches. CDR3 region: CATSGGQLNEQYF. CDR3 DNA sequence: TGTGCCACCTCAGGGGGACAGCTTAACGAGCAGTACTTC.

The chain uses TRBV11-3 and TRBJ2-4; a possible D gene is TRBD1 (6 bases). This CDR3 comprises 13 residues. Trimming stripped 1 base from V and 6 bases from J, with 7 bases between. The germline gives CDR1 SGHNT, CDR2 YENEEA. Written as DNA, the CDR3 is TGTGCCAGCAGCTTAGTGGACAGAAACATTCAGTACTTC. It yields the protein CASSLVDRNIQYF.

The chain is built from TRBV3-1 and TRBJ2-2; D is undetermined. The CDR3 is 12 residues long. Germline V CDR1 and CDR2: LGHDT, YNNKEL (reference sequence). The germline V and J ends were trimmed by 8 bases and 2 bases, with 6 bases remaining between them. CDR3 protein: CASYKNTGELFF. DNA for the CDR3: TGTGCCAGCTACAAAAACACCGGGGAGCTGTTTTTT.

This sequence joins TRBV20-1 and TRBJ2-7, with 15 bases identical to TRBD2. The CDR3 runs to 19 residues. The germline V gene has CDR1 DFQATT and CDR2 SNEGSKA (reference sequence). The trim removed 0 bases at V and 2 bases at J, leaving 11 bases unmatched. Here the CDR3 reads CSARDYSGLAGGPTYEQYF. The CDR3 coding sequence is TGCAGTGCTAGAGATTATTCGGGACTAGCGGGAGGTCCAACCTACGAGCAGTACTTC.

Only one count was recorded for this clonotype. DNA for the CDR3: TGCGCCAGCAGCCAAGTAGCAGAGAGCTCCTACGAGCAGTACTTC. Translation gives CASSQVAESSYEQYF. V and J are TRBV4-1 and TRBJ2-7; D unclear. The CDR3 is 15 residues long. The germline V gene has CDR1 MGHRA and CDR2 YSYEKL. Trimming stripped 1 base from V and 0 bases from J, with 10 bases between.

This clonotype was counted between two and nine times. The chain uses TRBV3-1 and TRBJ2-1, with a tentative D call TRBD1 (5 bases). V was trimmed by 0 bases and J by 10 bases, leaving 7 bases between them. The CDR3 totals 12 residues. Germline assignment: CDR1 LGHDT and CDR2 YNNKEL (reference sequence). CDR3 region: CASSQDQGEQFF. CDR3 in DNA: TGTGCCAGCAGCCAAGATCAGGGAGAGCAGTTCTTC.

This clonotype was counted only a few times. The chain is built from TRBV10-3 and TRBJ2-3; 11 nucleotides align to TRBD2. CDR1 and CDR2 from the germline V gene are ENHRY and SYGVKD. V shed 5 bases, J shed 3 bases, and the junction held 4 bases outside the gene matches. CDR3 length: 15 residues. The CDR3 region has the DNA TGTGCCATCAGTCCCGCTAGCGGGAGGACAGATACGCAGTATTTT. Its protein product is CAISPASGRTDTQYF.

The CDR3 spells CASSLVSGSRNTGELFF. CDR3 coding DNA: TGTGCCAGCAGCTTGGTTTCGGGTTCGAGAAACACCGGGGAGCTGTTTTTT. V usage is TRBV5-5 and J usage is TRBJ2-2; D gene uncertain. Germline V gene data show CDR1 as SGHKS and CDR2 as YYEKEE (reference sequence). This CDR3 is 17 amino acids long. V was trimmed by 0 bases and J by 2 bases, leaving 14 bases between them. The variable domain in full, completed from reference TRBV5-5 and TRBJ2-2, reads DAGVTQSPTHLIKTRGQQVTLRCSPISGHKSVSWYQQVLGQGPQFIFQYYEKEERGRGNFPDRFSARQFPNYSSELNVNALLLGDSALYLCASSLVSGSRNTGELFFGEGSRLTVL.

A few counts support this clonotype. The genes are TRBV5-1 and TRBJ1-1; 9 nucleotides line up with TRBD1. J lost 4 bases, V lost 4 bases, and 5 bases had no gene match. Germline V gene sequence: CDR1 SGHRS, CDR2 YFSETQ. This CDR3 is built from 14 residues. The CDR3 region is CASSLGTGSTEAFF. CDR3 nucleotide sequence: TGCGCCAGCAGCCTTGGGACAGGGTCCACTGAAGCTTTCTTT.

The chain uses TRBV6-1 and TRBJ1-5; TRBD1 might be the D (6 bases). V lost 2 bases, J lost 4 bases, and 12 bases lay in between. CDR3 size: 15 residues. Germline V gene data show CDR1 as MNHNS and CDR2 as SASEGT. The CDR3 protein is CASSEFGQGNQPQHF. In DNA form, the CDR3 reads TGTGCCAGCAGTGAATTTGGGCAGGGGAATCAGCCCCAGCATTTT.

This clonotype was counted between two and nine times. The chain couples TRBV27 to TRBJ1-1, with D possibly matching TRBD1 (5 bases). Trimming removed 6 bases from V and 4 bases from J, with 9 bases in between. Germline V gives CDR1 MNHEY, CDR2 SMNVEV (reference sequence). CDR3 length equals 12 residues. CDR3 sequence reads: CASRRGLTEAFF. CDR3 bases: TGTGCCAGCAGGAGGGGTCTCACTGAAGCTTTCTTT.

This clonotype was detected a few times. With a much larger clone just one base away, this may be a read error. The V gene is TRBV2, the J gene TRBJ2-5; D ambiguous. V lost 5 bases, J lost 4 bases, and 8 bases lay in between. Germline V gene data show CDR1 as SNHLY and CDR2 as FYNNEI. The CDR3 has 12 amino acids. The CDR3 DNA is TGTGCCAGCAGTAAGCCGGTAGAGACCCAGTACTTC. Its protein product is CASSKPVETQYF.

This chain uses TRBV11-2 with TRBJ2-7, with no clear D. V was trimmed by 5 bases and J by 8 bases, leaving 10 bases between them. The length of the CDR3 is 11 residues. The V gene's germline CDR1 is SGHAT and CDR2 FQNNGV. The CDR3 region has the DNA TGTGCCAGCAGCGCGTCAAATCAGCAGTACTTC. This sequence encodes CASSASNQQYF.

This clonotype occurred many times. V usage is TRBV18 and J usage is TRBJ1-5, with a possible D match to TRBD1 (6 bases). CDR3 size: 15 residues. CDR1 is KGHSH, CDR2 LQKENI, per germline. V lost 3 bases, J lost 5 bases, and 14 bases lay in between. CDR3 sequence reads: CASSPDGQPYQPQHF. The DNA for the CDR3 is TGTGCCAGCTCACCGGACGGACAGCCTTATCAGCCCCAGCATTTT.

This clonotype was counted between two and nine times. V is TRBV2 and J is TRBJ2-6; 7 positions match TRBD2. This CDR3 region has 18 residues. Germline trimming cut 7 bases from V and 0 bases from J; bases unmatched to any gene: 12. Germline CDR1 and CDR2: SNHLY and FYNNEI. The CDR3 protein is CASTEVGGRSSGANVLTF. DNA of the CDR3: TGTGCCAGCACCGAGGTGGGAGGGCGGAGCTCTGGGGCCAACGTCCTGACTTTC.

The J gene is TRBJ2-3, the V gene TRBV28, with TRBD1 matching 7 bases. Germline lookup yields CDR1 MDHEN and CDR2 SYDVKM. The CDR3 is 16 residues long. The V and J ends lost 5 bases and 2 bases, in that order; junction bases with no gene match: 10. The CDR3 spells CASSGAGTVYTDTQYF. CDR3 DNA sequence: TGTGCCAGCAGTGGGGCCGGGACAGTATACACAGATACGCAGTATTTT.

This clonotype was seen a single time. J is TRBJ1-2 and V is TRBV25-1; the match to TRBD1 covers 7 bases. CDR3 length equals 14 residues. Per the germline V gene, CDR1 is MGHDK and CDR2 is SYGVNS. With V trimmed by 3 bases and J by 4 bases, 5 bases remained unmatched. CDR3 sequence: CASSETGLAYGYTF. CDR3 coding DNA: TGTGCCAGCAGTGAGACAGGGTTGGCCTATGGCTACACCTTC.

The sample holds many counts of this clonotype. The chain uses TRBV30 and TRBJ2-1; 11 bases fit TRBD2. The V gene's germline CDR1 is GTSNPN and CDR2 SVGIG (reference sequence). After removal of 0 bases from V and 3 bases from J, the junction contained 4 bases not matched to a gene. The CDR3 is 16 amino acids. The CDR3 DNA sequence: TGTGCCTGGAGTGTACTAGCGGGAGAGATCTACAATGAGCAGTTCTTC. The encoded protein is CAWSVLAGEIYNEQFF.